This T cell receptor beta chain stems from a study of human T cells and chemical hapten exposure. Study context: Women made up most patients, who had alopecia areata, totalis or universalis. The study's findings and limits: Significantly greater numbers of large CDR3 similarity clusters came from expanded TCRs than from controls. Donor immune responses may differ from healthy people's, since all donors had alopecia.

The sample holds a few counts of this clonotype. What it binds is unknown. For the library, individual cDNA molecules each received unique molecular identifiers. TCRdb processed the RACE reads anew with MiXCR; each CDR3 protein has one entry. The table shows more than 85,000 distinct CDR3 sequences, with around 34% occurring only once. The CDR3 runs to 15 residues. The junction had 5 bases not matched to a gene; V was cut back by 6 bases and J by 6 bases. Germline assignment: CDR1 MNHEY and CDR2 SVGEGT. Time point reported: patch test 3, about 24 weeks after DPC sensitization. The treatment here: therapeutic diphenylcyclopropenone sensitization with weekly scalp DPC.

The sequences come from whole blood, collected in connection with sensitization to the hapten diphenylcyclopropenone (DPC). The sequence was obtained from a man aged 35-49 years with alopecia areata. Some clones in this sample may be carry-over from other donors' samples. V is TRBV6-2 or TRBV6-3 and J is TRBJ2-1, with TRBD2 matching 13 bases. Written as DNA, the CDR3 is TGTGCCAGCAGCCGACTAGCGGGAGGAGTCAATGAGCAGTTCTTC. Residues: CASSRLAGGVNEQFF.